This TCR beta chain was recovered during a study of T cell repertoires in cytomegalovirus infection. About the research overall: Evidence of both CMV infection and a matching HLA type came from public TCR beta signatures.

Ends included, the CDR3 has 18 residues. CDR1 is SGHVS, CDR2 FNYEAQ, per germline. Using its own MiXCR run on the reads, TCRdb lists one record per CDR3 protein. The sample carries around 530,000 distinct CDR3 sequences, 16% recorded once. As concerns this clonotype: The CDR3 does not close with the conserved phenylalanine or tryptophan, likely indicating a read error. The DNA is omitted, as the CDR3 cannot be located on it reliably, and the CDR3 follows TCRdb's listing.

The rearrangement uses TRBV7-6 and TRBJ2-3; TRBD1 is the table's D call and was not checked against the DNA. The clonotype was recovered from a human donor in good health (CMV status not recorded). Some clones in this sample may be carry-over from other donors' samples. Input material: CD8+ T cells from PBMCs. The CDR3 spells CASSLASWGREYTDPTYC.